This TCR beta chain was obtained from a study of identical twins (dated by TCRdb to about 2016). Regarding the research as a whole: The study deep-sequenced TCR alpha and beta repertoires from monozygotic twins, unrelated adults of various ages and cord blood to test whether fetal clonotypes persist. Replicate twin experiments were performed at different times using different library preparation protocols to rule out contamination. General conclusions and limits of the study: Because the same donors could not be followed over many years, the conclusions depended on cross-sectional statistical analysis. In monozygotic twins, out-of-frame TCR alpha sharing was systematically underestimated by recombination models, although the models agreed with sharing between unrelated individuals. Compared with coincidental sharing between unrelated individuals, out-of-frame TCR alpha sequences shared between twins showed an excess of sequences with low generation probability. Abundant cord blood beta clonotypes had fewer insertions, young adult naive repertoires showed a similar but weaker trend, and memory repertoires showed no such trend. Zero-insertion analyses could be partly confounded by invariant T cells such as MAIT and iNKT, although diverse VJ usage argued against such confounding for most clonotypes. A weaker excess of twin sharing was found in beta out-of-frame sequences because the signal-to-noise ratio was lowered by fewer shared sequences.

At least ten counts were recorded for this clonotype. The antigen it binds to is not known. No base qualities exist here, and no much larger clone lies one base off it. All donors were healthy Caucasians. Using Miltenyi CD45RO+ enrichment and human naive T-cell isolation kits, memory (CD45RO+) and naive T cells were isolated from PBMC. The germline V gene sets CDR1 to SGHRS and CDR2 to YFSETQ. V lost 2 bases and J lost 0 bases; the stretch between them is 8 bases long. The CDR3 holds 15 amino acids from the cysteine to the phenylalanine. Only CDR3 DNA is held: 45 bases, read in frame from base 1. Libraries were prepared through 5' RACE. Sequencing used an Illumina HiSeq 2000. A universal primer binding site was introduced by template switching, and a unique molecular identifier was present in the final cDNA, enabling accurate counting of TCR cDNA molecules. Specific primers in the conserved constant-segment region were used to synthesize first-strand cDNA for the TCR alpha and beta chains. To control for contamination, every cDNA library carried two barcodes: a SMART-Mk sample barcode plus Illumina barcodes. TruSeq adapter sequences, together with Illumina sample barcodes, were added in two successive PCR steps. The TCR alpha and beta cDNA libraries were sequenced on the Illumina HiSeq platform using custom primers. In the paper's pipeline: MiGEC processed the raw reads to extract unique molecular identifiers, while MiXCR was used to determine the CDR3 positions. For each individual, recombination models were inferred using an EM algorithm with the repgenHMM and IGoR tools. The analysis of shared clonotypes was done with the tcR package in R, with sharing normalized by the product of cloneset sizes. To study raw recombination without the effects of thymic and clonal selection, out-of-frame nonproductive sequences were analyzed. The public reads were run again by TCRdb, first through fastp at Q25 and then through MiXCR, and only productive beta chains were kept. One record per CDR3 amino acid sequence lists the most common genes and DNA. TCRdb assigned the V and J calls; the authors' analysis was not used. This sample has around 160,000 distinct CDR3 sequences in its table, and around 3.4% of those were observed once. 8.1% of the sample goes to the ten largest clones.

Material for sequencing was memory T cells sorted from blood. This sample's cell subset or site label indicates: CD45RO+ enriched T cells. The rearranged segments are TRBV5-1 and TRBJ2-2; the D gene is unclear. The source is a man aged 18 to 35 in good health. The sequenced DNA: TGCGCCAGCAGCTTCCAGTCTTCGAACACCGGGGAGCTGTTTTTT. Its amino acids are CASSFQSSNTGELFF.